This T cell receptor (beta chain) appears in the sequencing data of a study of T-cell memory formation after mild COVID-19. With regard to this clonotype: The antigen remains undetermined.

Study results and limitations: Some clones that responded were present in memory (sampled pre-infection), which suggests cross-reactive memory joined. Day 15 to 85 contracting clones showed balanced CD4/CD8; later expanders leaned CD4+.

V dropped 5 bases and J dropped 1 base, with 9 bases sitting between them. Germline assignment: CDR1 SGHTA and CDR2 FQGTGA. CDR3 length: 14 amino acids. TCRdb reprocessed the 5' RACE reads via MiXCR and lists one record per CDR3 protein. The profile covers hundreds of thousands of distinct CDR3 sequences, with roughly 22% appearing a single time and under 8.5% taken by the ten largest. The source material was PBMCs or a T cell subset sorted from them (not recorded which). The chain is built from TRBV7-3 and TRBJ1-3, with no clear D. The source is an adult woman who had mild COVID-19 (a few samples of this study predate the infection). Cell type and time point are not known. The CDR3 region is CASSLKDSGNTIYF. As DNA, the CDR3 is TGTGCCAGCAGCCTTAAGGATTCTGGAAACACCATATATTTT. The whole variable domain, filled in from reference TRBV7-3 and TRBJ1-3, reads GAGVSQTPSNKVTEKGKYVELRCDPISGHTALYWYRQSLGQGPEFLIYFQGTGAADDSGLPNDRFFAVRPEGSVSTLKIQRTERGDSAVYLCASSLKDSGNTIYFGEGSWLTVV.